These 5 T cell receptor beta chains came from one sample sequenced in a study of cytomegalovirus exposure and HLA in healthy donors. The PCR used 60 Vbeta and 13 Jbeta primers. Generated by immunoSEQ multiplex PCR, the TCRdb table keeps only in-frame clones and is missing some. Of 100,000 or so clones in the sample, around 78% were seen once. The sequenced material came from PBMCs. Receptors were obtained from a male donor in good health and CMV-seronegative.

The chain couples TRBV5-1 to TRBJ1-4, with 9 bases fitting TRBD1. Trimming cost V 4 bases and J 5 bases; bases outside gene matches: 9. Germline values: CDR1 SGHRS, CDR2 YFSETQ. The CDR3 length is 16 residues. The CDR3 coding sequence is TGCGCCAGCAGCCGAACTCGGGACAGGGTCAATGAAAAACTGTTTTTT. Its translation: CASSRTRDRVNEKLFF.

This chain connects TRBV2 to TRBJ1-4, with D hard to call. The CDR3 is 13 amino acids. V gave up 6 bases and J gave up 7 bases, with 12 bases separating them. Germline lookup yields CDR1 SNHLY and CDR2 FYNNEI. CDR3: CASSGVGSEKLFF. The CDR3 DNA reads as TGTGCCAGCAGCGGGGTAGGGTCTGAAAAACTGTTTTTT. The variable domain in full, completed from reference TRBV2 and TRBJ1-4, reads EPEVTQTPSHQVTQMGQEVILRCVPISNHLYFYWYRQILGQKVEFLVSFYNNEISEKSEIFDDQFSVERPDGSNFTLKIRSTKLEDSAMYFCASSGVGSEKLFFGSGTQLSVL.

This chain uses TRBV10-3 with TRBJ1-1; D is perhaps TRBD1 (5 bases). The CDR3 sequence is 14 residues long. V lost 0 bases to trimming and J lost 1 base, with 6 bases between them. CDR1 is ENHRY and CDR2 is SYGVKD in the germline V gene. The CDR3, as DNA: TGTGCCATCAGTGAGTCCAGGGCGAACACTGAAGCTTTCTTT. This codes for CAISESRANTEAFF.

The J gene is TRBJ1-2, the V gene TRBV11-2; no definite D call. The CDR3 has 13 amino acids. CDR1 SGHAT and CDR2 FQNNGV come from the germline V gene. Trimming took off 5 bases at V and 2 bases at J, with 9 bases between the two ends. The chain's CDR3 is CASSATGNYGYTF. CDR3 DNA sequence: TGTGCCAGCAGCGCGACGGGGAACTATGGCTACACCTTC.

The V gene is TRBV9, the J gene TRBJ2-1, with TRBD2 matching 7 bases. Germline V gene data show CDR1 as SGDLS and CDR2 as YYNGEE. The CDR3 is 13 residues long. The V and J ends lost 4 bases and 8 bases, in that order; junction bases with no gene match: 6. In DNA, the CDR3 is TGTGCCAGCAGCATACGGACTAGACATGAGCAGTTCTTC. This encodes CASSIRTRHEQFF. Full variable domain (outside the CDR3, taken from reference TRBV9 and TRBJ2-1): DSGVTQTPKHLITATGQRVTLRCSPRSGDLSVYWYQQSLDQGLQFLIQYYNGEERAKGNILERFSAQQFPDLHSELNLSSLELGDSALYFCASSIRTRHEQFFGPGTRLTVL.